These 13 T cell receptor beta chains were all obtained from the same sample, sequenced in a study of cytomegalovirus exposure and HLA in healthy donors. PCR primers comprised 60 Vbeta and 13 Jbeta primers. Sequencing was performed with immunoSEQ multiplex PCR; in TCRdb, only in-frame clones are kept and a portion is missing. Of under 150,000 clones in the sample, around 82% were seen once. Sequenced: PBMCs. The receptors come from a woman in her forties in good health and CMV-seropositive.

The rearrangement joins TRBV29-1 to TRBJ1-5; D might be TRBD1 (6 bases). Between the trimmed V and J ends, which lost 6 bases and 7 bases, there was a span of 22 bases. The CDR3 loop spans 15 amino acids. Germline lookup yields CDR1 SQVTM and CDR2 ANQGSEA. The CDR3 DNA is TGCAGCGTCGCCGGCGAGGGGGGGTATGGCCAGCCCCAGCATTTT. As protein: CSVAGEGGYGQPQHF.

The V call is TRBV29-1, the J call TRBJ1-1; 8 nucleotides match TRBD1. J gave up 4 bases and V 7 bases, and 8 bases lay outside the gene matches. The length of the CDR3 is 13 residues. Per germline, CDR1 SQVTM and CDR2 ANQGSEA. The CDR3 reads CSARGQMGTEAFF. CDR3 DNA sequence: TGCAGCGCCAGGGGGCAGATGGGCACTGAAGCTTTCTTT.

This clone was detected only a few times. This chain uses TRBV21-1 with TRBJ1-3. TRBV21-1 is a known pseudogene. This CDR3 is built from 13 residues. For the CDR3, the DNA is TGTGCCAGCAGCAAAGCACAGCGGAACACCATATATTTT. It specifies CASSKAQRNTIYF.

The chain recombines TRBV7-2 with TRBJ2-1; TRBD2 aligns across 10 bases. The ends lost 5 bases at V and 7 bases at J; junction bases unmatched: 14. The CDR3 runs 17 residues. Germline V gives CDR1 SGHTA, CDR2 FQGNSA. CDR3 bases: TGTGCCAGCAGCCTAGGGTATCGGACTAGCGGATTAAATGAGCAGTTCTTC. As protein: CASSLGYRTSGLNEQFF. Filled out from reference TRBV7-2 and TRBJ2-1, the complete variable domain reads GAGVSQSPSNKVTEKGKDVELRCDPISGHTALYWYRQSLGQGLEFLIYFQGNSAPDKSGLPSDRFSAERTGGSVSTLTIQRTQQEDSAVYLCASSLGYRTSGLNEQFFGPGTRLTVL.

The genes are TRBV19 and TRBJ1-1, with a tentative D call TRBD1 (5 bases). CDR1 LNHDA and CDR2 SQIVND come from the germline V gene (reference sequence). This CDR3 comprises 13 residues. V lost 7 bases and J 10 bases, leaving 19 bases between the germline ends. The CDR3 loop is CASTSTGGLAAFF. The CDR3 DNA sequence: TGTGCCAGTACCTCAACGGGGGGACTGGCAGCTTTCTTT.

CDR3 sequence: CSASSNYGYTF. The CDR3 nucleotides read TGCAGTGCCTCGAGTAACTATGGCTACACCTTC. The chain couples TRBV20-1 to TRBJ1-2; D is uncertain. The germline V gene encodes CDR1 DFQATT and CDR2 SNEGSKA (reference sequence). The V end was cut by 6 bases, the J end by 1 base, with 6 bases between. The CDR3 is 11 residues long.

This clone has a single count. The germline gene is not matched at one end of the junction; a read error may be the cause. The chain couples TRBV7-7 to TRBJ2-7, with D tentatively TRBD2 (5 bases). The length of the CDR3 is 15 residues. Looked up from germline, CDR1 is SSHAT and CDR2 is FNYEAQ (reference sequence). The chain's CDR3 is CASSPSYSEYYEQYF. The CDR3 DNA reads TGTGCTAGCAGTCCCTCCTATAGCGAGTACTACGAGCAGTACTTC.

V and J are TRBV7-6 and TRBJ2-7; 16 nucleotides align to TRBD2. Germline CDR1 reads SGHVS; CDR2 reads FNYEAQ. The V and J ends lost 6 bases and 4 bases, in that order; junction bases with no gene match: 12. The CDR3 runs 18 residues. CDR3 nucleotides: TGTGCCAGCAGACAGGAACCGGGACTAGCGGGAGGGACGTACGAGCAGTACTTC. Encoded protein: CASRQEPGLAGGTYEQYF.

The CDR3 spells CASSLDRDSPLHF. The DNA for the CDR3 is TGTGCCAGCAGCCTAGACAGGGACTCACCCCTCCACTTT. The gene calls are TRBV13 and TRBJ1-6; 7 nucleotides line up with TRBD1. The V and J ends lost 5 bases and 10 bases, in that order; junction bases with no gene match: 5. This CDR3 has 13 amino acids. CDR1 is PRHDT and CDR2 is FYEKMQ in the germline V gene (reference sequence).

The rearrangement joins TRBV14 to TRBJ1-1, with a possible D match to TRBD1 (5 bases). V was clipped by 4 bases and J by 3 bases, with 9 bases between them. CDR3 length: 13 residues. Germline V CDR1 and CDR2: SGHDN, FVKESK. In DNA, the CDR3 is TGTGCCAGCAGCCCCGGGGACTACACTGAAGCTTTCTTT. Amino acids: CASSPGDYTEAFF.

This chain links TRBV2 with TRBJ2-1; a weak D match, TRBD1 (6 bases). This CDR3 region has 15 residues. Germline V gives CDR1 SNHLY, CDR2 FYNNEI. V gave up 2 bases and J gave up 0 bases, with 8 bases separating them. CDR3 in DNA: TGTGCCAGCAGTGAATACAGGGTCTCCTACAATGAGCAGTTCTTC. This translates into CASSEYRVSYNEQFF.

CDR3 in DNA: TGTGCCAGCAGCCCCACGCTAGCGGGAGATCAGACCCAGTACTTC. As protein: CASSPTLAGDQTQYF. The J gene is TRBJ2-5, the V gene TRBV7-9, with 10 bases matching TRBD2. Germline CDR1 SEHNR, CDR2 FQNEAQ (reference sequence). CDR3 length: 15 residues. V lost 5 bases to trimming and J lost 6 bases; unmatched junction nucleotides: 9.

This chain uses TRBV5-4 with TRBJ2-5; D might be TRBD2 (6 bases). V lost 3 bases, J lost 1 base, and 13 bases lay in between. CDR3 length equals 15 residues. Germline lookup yields CDR1 SGHNT and CDR2 YYREEE (reference sequence). The DNA for the CDR3 is TGTGCCAGCAGCTGGGTGGGACTGGGCCAAGAGACCCAGTACTTC. Protein product: CASSWVGLGQETQYF.